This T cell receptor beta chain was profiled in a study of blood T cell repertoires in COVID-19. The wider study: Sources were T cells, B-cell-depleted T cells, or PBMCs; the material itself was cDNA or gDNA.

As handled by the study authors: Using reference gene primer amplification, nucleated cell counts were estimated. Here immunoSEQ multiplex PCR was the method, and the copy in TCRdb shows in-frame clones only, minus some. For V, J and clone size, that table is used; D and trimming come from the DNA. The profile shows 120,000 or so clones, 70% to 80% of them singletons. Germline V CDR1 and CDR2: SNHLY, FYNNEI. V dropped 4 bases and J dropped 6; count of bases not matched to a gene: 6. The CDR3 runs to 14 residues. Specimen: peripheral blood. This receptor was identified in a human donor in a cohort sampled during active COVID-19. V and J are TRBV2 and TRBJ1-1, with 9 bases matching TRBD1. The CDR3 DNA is TGTGCCAGCAGTGGGGACAGGGCGAGAGCTGAAGCTTTCTTT. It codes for CASSGDRARAEAFF.